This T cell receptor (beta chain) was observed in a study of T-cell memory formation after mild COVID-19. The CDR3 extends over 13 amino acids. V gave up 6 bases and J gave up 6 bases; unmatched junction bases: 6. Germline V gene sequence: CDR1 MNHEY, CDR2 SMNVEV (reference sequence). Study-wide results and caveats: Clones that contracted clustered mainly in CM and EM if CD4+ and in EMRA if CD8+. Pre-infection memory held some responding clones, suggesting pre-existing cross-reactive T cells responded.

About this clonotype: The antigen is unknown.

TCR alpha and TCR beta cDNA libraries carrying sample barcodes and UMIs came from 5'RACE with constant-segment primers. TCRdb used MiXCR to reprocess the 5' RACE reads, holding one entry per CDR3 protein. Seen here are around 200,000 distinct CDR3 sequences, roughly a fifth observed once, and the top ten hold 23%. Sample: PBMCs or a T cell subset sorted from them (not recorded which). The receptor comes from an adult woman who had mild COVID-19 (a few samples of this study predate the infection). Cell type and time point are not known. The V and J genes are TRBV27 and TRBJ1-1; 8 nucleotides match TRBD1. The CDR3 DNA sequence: TGTGCCAGCAGAGGACAGGGTTTCGCTGAAGCTTTCTTT. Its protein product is CASRGQGFAEAFF.